These T cell receptor beta chains were read from a single sample in a study of T cell responses to AZD1222 COVID-19 vaccine. Method: immunoSEQ multiplex PCR; TCRdb's copy keeps in-frame clones and lacks some. The data show some 140,000 clones, about 90% seen once. This specimen was peripheral blood, taken on day 0 of AZD1222 vaccination. Receptor source: an adult in good health. Both conserved end residues are part of each CDR3. Each record gives: clone size, V gene, J gene, D gene, CDR3 DNA, CDR3 protein. The D gene is left open where the match is weak. Clone size is shown for a subset of rows, as once, few, many or a class of expanded clone.

>-|TRBV4-1|TRBJ1-4|-
TGCGCCAGCAGCCAAGATAGGGGGTTAAATGAAAAACTGTTTTTT
CASSQDRGLNEKLFF
>-|TRBV5-4|TRBJ1-4|-
TGTGCCAGGACTAGGGCATTTTCCGGGGTATCTAATGAAAAACTGTTTTTT
CARTRAFSGVSNEKLFF
>-|TRBV7-2|TRBJ2-5|-
TGTGCCAGCAGCTCAGTTAGGTCGGGGGAGACCCAGTACTTC
CASSSVRSGETQYF
>-|TRBV9|TRBJ2-1|TRBD1
TGTGCCAGCAGCGATCCTCGTGGGACAGGGAATGAGCAGTTCTTC
CASSDPRGTGNEQFF
>-|TRBV2|TRBJ1-2|TRBD1
TGTGCCAACCCAGGGGGCACCGACTATGGCTACACCTTC
CANPGGTDYGYTF
>-|TRBV6-5|TRBJ2-7|-
TGTGCCAGCAGATCCTCGGCCTTCTACGAGCAGTACTTC
CASRSSAFYEQYF
>-|TRBV29-1|TRBJ2-1|-
TGCAGCGTTCGCTACGACAATGAGCAGTTCTTC
CSVRYDNEQFF
>-|TRBV6-2/TRBV6-3|TRBJ1-2|-
TGTGCCAGCAGTTACACAGTCTCGGGTGGCTACACCTTC
CASSYTVSGGYTF
>-|TRBV3-1/TRBV3-2|TRBJ1-2|TRBD1
TGTGCCAGCAGCACCGGGACAGGGTATGTCTTTGGCTACACCTTC
CASSTGTGYVFGYTF
>-|TRBV4-3|TRBJ2-2|-
TGCGCCAGCGGTGGGAATTCCGGGGAGCTGTTTTTT
CASGGNSGELFF
>-|TRBV7-6|TRBJ2-7|TRBD2
TGTGCCAGCAGCTTAGAGGCTAGCGGGCAATACGAGCAGTACTTC
CASSLEASGQYEQYF
>-|TRBV20-1|TRBJ1-5|-
TGCAGTGCTAGTTTGGCAGGTCAGAGCTCTAATCAGCCCCAGCATTTT
CSASLAGQSSNQPQHF
>-|TRBV7-9|TRBJ1-2|TRBD1
TGTGCCAGCAGCTTAGCCCTGGGACAGGGGAACTATGGCTACACCTTC
CASSLALGQGNYGYTF
>-|TRBV11-2|TRBJ1-1|-
TGTGCCAGCAGCCGGACTGAAGCTTTCTTT
CASSRTEAFF
>once|TRBV29-1|TRBJ2-1|-
TGCAGCGTTGAAGTTGCCAGGGCTCAGTTCTTC
CSVEVARAQFF
>-|TRBV4-3|TRBJ2-7|-
TGCGCCAGCAGCCAAGATCTTGTTCTAGTGATTAGTGAGCAGTACTTC
CASSQDLVLVISEQYF
>-|TRBV28|TRBJ1-5|TRBD1
TGTGCCAGCAGTCCCTTACTCACAGGGGGCGTAAGCAATCAGCCCCAGCATTTT
CASSPLLTGGVSNQPQHF
>-|TRBV19|TRBJ1-4|-
TGTGCCAGTAGTATCGGGGGGTCCGTTAATGAAAAACTGTTTTTT
CASSIGGSVNEKLFF
>few|TRBV11-3|TRBJ2-1|TRBD2
TGTGCCAGCAGCCCGCAAGGACTAGCGGAGAATGAGCAGTTCTTC
CASSPQGLAENEQFF
>-|TRBV6-5|TRBJ2-1|-
TGTGCCAGCAGTTACTCCAAGGCAGGGGAGCAGTTCTTC
CASSYSKAGEQFF
>-|TRBV6-1|TRBJ2-7|TRBD2
TGTGCCAGCAGTGCTAGACTTCGGACTAGCGTTGTTGGATACGAGCAGTACTTC
CASSARLRTSVVGYEQYF
>-|TRBV7-7|TRBJ1-2|-
TGTGCCAGCAGCTCCAGCCCCGAAGGCTACACCTTC
CASSSSPEGYTF
>-|TRBV27|TRBJ2-1|-
TGTGCCAGCAGTTTTAAGCTCTTCTCCTACAATGAGCAGTTCTTC
CASSFKLFSYNEQFF
>-|TRBV24-1|TRBJ2-1|-
TGTGCCACCACCCGACGTTCAGGGAATGAGCAGTTCTTC
CATTRRSGNEQFF
>-|TRBV10-3|TRBJ2-3|TRBD2
TGTGCCATCAGCTATGGACTAGCGGGAGGAAGGGGGGCAGATACGCAGTATTTT
CAISYGLAGGRGADTQYF
>many|TRBV19|TRBJ2-3|-
TGTGCCAGTAGTGGAGTAGGACACGCAGATACGCAGTATTTT
CASSGVGHADTQYF
>-|TRBV7-9|TRBJ1-6|-
TGTGCCAGCAGCCTCTCAGGAAATTCACCCCTCCACTTT
CASSLSGNSPLHF
>-|TRBV27|TRBJ2-2|TRBD2
TGTGCCAGCAGTTCCTCTAGCGGGAGAAAGGGCACCGGGGAGCTGTTTTTT
CASSSSSGRKGTGELFF
>-|TRBV23-1|TRBJ2-5|TRBD1
TGCGCCAGCAGTCAATCGGTCAGGGGGCCGTACCAAGAGACCCAGTACTTC
CASSQSVRGPYQETQYF
>-|TRBV6-6|TRBJ2-5|-
TGTGCCAGCAGTCATCAAGAGACCCAGTACTTC
CASSHQETQYF
>-|TRBV23-1|TRBJ1-1|-
TGCGCCAGCAGTCAATCGGAAGCAGGAGCTTTCTTT
CASSQSEAGAFF
>once|TRBV7-3|TRBJ1-2|-
TGTGCCAGTGGCGACCCCTACGGTGGCTACACCTTC
CASGDPYGGYTF
>few|TRBV18|TRBJ1-1|-
TGTGCCAGCTCACCAAAAAAGGGCCAGAACACTGAAGCTTTCTTT
CASSPKKGQNTEAFF
>-|TRBV9|TRBJ1-2|TRBD1
TGTGCCAGCAGCCTCCGGGACAGGGGCCGAGAGGGCTACACCTTC
CASSLRDRGREGYTF
>-|TRBV5-1|TRBJ2-2|-
TGCGCCAGCAGCGTGACAGTGTCCGGGGAGCTGTTTTTT
CASSVTVSGELFF
>-|TRBV20-1|TRBJ1-1|-
TGCATCCGGGCCAGCAACACTGAAGCTTTCTTT
CIRASNTEAFF
>-|TRBV12-2|TRBJ1-2|-
TGTGCAAGTCGCTTTCCCGACAGGGGTGGCTATGGCTACACCTTC
CASRFPDRGGYGYTF
>-|TRBV4-1|TRBJ2-2|TRBD2
TGCGCCAGCAGCCAAAGGTCTAGCGGGTATTCGAACACCGGGGAGCTGTTTTTT
CASSQRSSGYSNTGELFF
>-|TRBV5-8|TRBJ1-5|-
TGTGCCAGCAGCTTGGGCAGATCTAGCAATCAGCCCCAGCATTTT
CASSLGRSSNQPQHF
>-|TRBV5-5|TRBJ1-5|-
TGTGCCAGCAGCTTAAAGGGGATTCAGCCCCAGCATTTT
CASSLKGIQPQHF
>few|TRBV7-2|TRBJ1-5|-
TGTGCCAGCAGCTGGGACACCGGACAGCCCCAGCATTTT
CASSWDTGQPQHF
>-|TRBV2|TRBJ1-5|-
TGTGCCAGCAGTGGAGGGGCCGGGAATCAGCCCCAGCATTTT
CASSGGAGNQPQHF
>-|TRBV28|TRBJ2-4|-
TGTGCCAGCACCGCCCGGGGAGGCAAAAACATTCAGTACTTC
CASTARGGKNIQYF
>-|TRBV6-6|TRBJ2-3|-
TGTGCCAGCAGTTATTCAGAAATGGATACGCAGTATTTT
CASSYSEMDTQYF
>-|TRBV15|TRBJ2-7|-
TGTGCCACCAGCAGAGATGGGGGCTACGAGCAGTACTTC
CATSRDGGYEQYF